The 17 T cell receptor beta chains in this list originate from one sample, sequenced in a study of T cells in Graves' hyperthyroidism and ophthalmopathy. There were TCR beta CDR3 regions amplified from RNA transcripts. The study used the HTBI primer set for a first-round RT-PCR of the TCR CDR3. TCRdb processed the multiplex PCR reads anew with MiXCR; each CDR3 protein has one entry. The data show around 800,000 distinct CDR3 sequences, around 38% seen once. The sequenced sample was blood. These receptors all stem from a man in his late teens or twenties with Graves' hyperthyroidism.

The V call is TRBV20-1, the J call TRBJ1-5; 7 bases fit TRBD1. Germline CDR1 is DFQATT and CDR2 is SNEGSKA (reference sequence). The CDR3 has 14 amino acids. V shed 6 bases and J 6 bases; nucleotides not matched to a gene: 11. This CDR3 reads CSAPQGGLGQPQHF. Here the CDR3 DNA reads TGCAGTGCACCGCAGGGGGGATTGGGTCAGCCCCAGCATTTT.

This clonotype was seen only a few times. The chain carries TRBV11-2 and TRBJ2-7, with D possibly being TRBD2 (6 bases). Trimming pared 1 base from V and 2 bases from J, leaving 21 bases between. The CDR3 is made up of 18 amino acids. CDR1 is SGHAT, CDR2 FQNNGV, per germline. CDR3 nucleotide sequence: TGTGCCAGCAGCTTAGGCCGCAGCGGGCCAAGGTCCACCTACGAGCAGTACTTC. It codes for CASSLGRSGPRSTYEQYF. The entire variable domain, with the rest obtained from reference TRBV11-2 and TRBJ2-7, is as follows: EAGVAQSPRYKIIEKRQSVAFWCNPISGHATLYWYQQILGQGPKLLIQFQNNGVVDDSQLPKDRFSAERLKGVDSTLKIQPAKLEDSAVYLCASSLGRSGPRSTYEQYFGPGTRLTVT.

The rearrangement uses TRBV9 and TRBJ1-1; D is perhaps TRBD1 (5 bases). This CDR3 has 13 amino acids. V lost 2 bases to trimming and J lost 9 bases, with 14 bases between them. Germline V CDR1 and CDR2: SGDLS, YYNGEE. The DNA for the CDR3 is TGTGCCAGCAGCGTTATGGGGCAGAATCAAGCTTTCTTT. The encoded protein is CASSVMGQNQAFF. The full variable domain, completed using reference TRBV9 and TRBJ1-1, is DSGVTQTPKHLITATGQRVTLRCSPRSGDLSVYWYQQSLDQGLQFLIQYYNGEERAKGNILERFSAQQFPDLHSELNLSSLELGDSALYFCASSVMGQNQAFFGQGTRLTVV.

About this clonotype: A much larger clone sits a single nucleotide away, making a read error possible. J is TRBJ1-1 and V is TRBV10-3; 10 positions agree with TRBD1. The length of the CDR3 is 14 residues. Germline values: CDR1 ENHRY, CDR2 SYGVKD. Losses at the gene ends were 10 bases for V and 3 bases for J; bases not matched to a gene: 8. The CDR3 here is CATGSDRGHTEAFF. Written as DNA, the CDR3 is TGTGCCACTGGGTCCGACAGGGGGCACACTGAAGCTTTCTTT.

This clonotype was seen repeatedly, ten times or more. The rearrangement links TRBV4-1 to TRBJ1-2, with D unresolved. V was pared by 0 bases and J by 5 bases, with 7 bases between. The germline gives CDR1 MGHRA, CDR2 YSYEKL. There are 13 residues in the CDR3. CDR3 in DNA: TGCGCCAGCAGCCAAGACCGGGAGTATGGCTACACCTTC. Protein sequence: CASSQDREYGYTF.

Only one count was recorded for this clonotype. Its ends do not fully match the called genes, so a read error is possible. The V and J genes are TRBV4-3 and TRBJ2-7; TRBD1 agrees at 9 bases. Germline assignment: CDR1 LGHNA and CDR2 YSLEER. The CDR3 consists of 14 residues. The CDR3 DNA follows: TGCGCCAGCAGCCAGCGGGACAGGGACTACGAGCTGTACTTC. Translated: CASSQRDRDYELYF.

The genes are TRBV6-1 and TRBJ1-1, with a possible D match to TRBD1 (6 bases). CDR3 size: 14 residues. Germline assignment: CDR1 MNHNS and CDR2 SASEGT. V dropped 6 bases and J dropped 0 bases, with 11 bases sitting between them. The CDR3 region is CASSARGMNTEAFF. The CDR3 bases are TGTGCCAGCAGCGCCAGGGGAATGAACACTGAAGCTTTCTTT.

This clonotype was seen at least ten times. The chain carries TRBV10-3 and TRBJ1-6, with a possible D match to TRBD1 (6 bases). The CDR3 consists of 16 residues. In germline, CDR1 is ENHRY, CDR2 SYGVKD. Trimming left V 3 bases short and J 5 bases short, with 14 bases between. The CDR3 region has the DNA TGTGCCATCAGTGAACGCCTCGGGGGCGATAATTCACCCCTCCACTTT. Protein: CAISERLGGDNSPLHF.

This clonotype was detected ten times or more. V and J are TRBV14 and TRBJ1-2; D is perhaps TRBD1 (6 bases). The V end lost 5 bases, the J end lost 7 bases, and 17 bases lay between the germline ends. Germline CDR1 SGHDN, CDR2 FVKESK. The CDR3 loop spans 14 amino acids. The CDR3 DNA sequence: TGTGCCAGCAGCTCGGAGGGGGGAGATCGTGGCTACACCTTC. Translation gives CASSSEGGDRGYTF.

The chain uses TRBV29-1 and TRBJ1-2; D uncertain. V lost 8 bases to trimming and J lost 6 bases, with 13 bases between them. The V gene's germline CDR1 is SQVTM and CDR2 ANQGSEA. CDR3 length: 11 residues. The CDR3 reads CSFDGSHGYTF. The CDR3 bases are TGCAGCTTCGACGGATCTCATGGCTACACCTTC.

Of note for this clonotype: This may be a read error, as it is one base from a much larger clone. The V and J genes are TRBV9 and TRBJ2-2, with 8 bases identical to TRBD1. This CDR3 is built from 14 residues. V gave up 4 bases and J gave up 4 bases; unmatched junction bases: 3. Per the germline V gene, CDR1 is SGDLS and CDR2 is YYNGEE. In DNA form, the CDR3 reads TGTGCCAGCAGCAAGACAGGGGTCACCGGGGAGCTGTTTTTT. Encoded protein: CASSKTGVTGELFF. The whole variable domain, filled in from reference TRBV9 and TRBJ2-2, reads DSGVTQTPKHLITATGQRVTLRCSPRSGDLSVYWYQQSLDQGLQFLIQYYNGEERAKGNILERFSAQQFPDLHSELNLSSLELGDSALYFCASSKTGVTGELFFGEGSRLTVL.

This clonotype was seen at least ten times. The rearrangement joins TRBV9 to TRBJ2-5; 7 positions agree with TRBD1. CDR1 and CDR2 from the germline V gene are SGDLS and YYNGEE. The trim removed 3 bases at V and 5 bases at J, leaving 4 bases unmatched. This CDR3 is 13 amino acids long. In DNA form, the CDR3 reads TGTGCCAGCAGCGGAGGGGGCTCGGAGACCCAGTACTTC. Its translation: CASSGGGSETQYF.

This clonotype was detected a few times. Possible read error: a much larger clone is one base away. The genes are TRBV20-1 and TRBJ1-1; D remains ambiguous. The CDR3 spans 13 residues. The germline V gene has CDR1 DFQATT and CDR2 SNEGSKA (reference sequence). The DNA of the CDR3 is TGCAGCGCGTTCCCGACGGTGGACACTGAAGCTTTCTTT. Protein product: CSAFPTVDTEAFF.

Comments on this clonotype: A much larger clonotype is one base distant, so this may be a read error. The chain has TRBV7-9 and TRBJ2-5; D is unresolved. The CDR3 is 14 amino acids. CDR1 is SEHNR and CDR2 is FQNEAQ in the germline V gene (reference sequence). Written as DNA, the CDR3 is TGTGCCAGCAGCCTCAGGACGGCTCAAGAGGCCCAGTACTTC. Translating gives CASSLRTAQEAQYF.

This chain uses TRBV2 with TRBJ2-7; D not resolved. The DNA end lines up better with TRBJ2-1; the J call may be wrong. The CDR3 is 11 amino acids. Germline CDR1 SNHLY, CDR2 FYNNEI. The CDR3 nucleotides read TGTGCCAGCAGTGAAAGGGTTGAGCAGTTCTTC. The encoded protein is CASSERVEQFF.

This chain links TRBV11-2 with TRBJ1-5; D not resolved. The CDR3 has 17 amino acids. Trimming removed 6 bases at V and 1 base at J, with 19 bases between. The germline V gene has CDR1 SGHAT and CDR2 FQNNGV. CDR3 bases: TGTGCCAGCAGTTTTAATCTAGTGGAACGAAGCAATCAGCCCCAGCATTTT. Encoded protein: CASSFNLVERSNQPQHF.

The sample holds many counts of this clonotype. The V and J genes are TRBV29-1 and TRBJ2-5; D gene unclear. V dropped 4 bases and J dropped 5 bases, with 14 bases sitting between them. The CDR3 totals 13 residues. The germline CDR1 and CDR2 sequences are SQVTM and ANQGSEA. This CDR3 reads CSVVSGTEETQYF. The DNA for the CDR3 is TGCAGCGTTGTGTCAGGCACGGAGGAGACCCAGTACTTC.